A single sample is the source of the 29 T cell receptor beta chains below, sequenced in a study of molecular identifiers for immune sequencing clone quantification. TCRdb recomputed calls from the PCR reads with MiXCR, one row per CDR3 protein. The sample has about 640,000 distinct CDR3 sequences, just under 20% seen once. The sample was naive CD8+ T cells from blood, with Jurkat cell RNA spiked in. Documented subset: FACS-sorted CD8+CD4-CCR7+CD45RA+ naive T cells. The receptors derive from a human donor in good health. Some libraries in this study had Jurkat cell RNA spiked in.

To note about this clonotype: A much larger clone is a single base away; this may be a read error. The V and J genes are TRBV27 and TRBJ1-5; D is perhaps TRBD1 (5 bases). The CDR3 runs 15 residues. Looked up from germline, CDR1 is MNHEY and CDR2 is SMNVEV (reference sequence). The CDR3 DNA follows: TGTGCCAGCAGACCCGGACAAGATAGCGATCAGCCCCAGCATTTT. This gives the protein CASRPGQDSDQPQHF.

The sample holds a few counts of this clonotype. With a much larger clone just one base away, this may be a read error. The chain is built from TRBV4-1 and TRBJ2-3, with D perhaps TRBD2 (6 bases). The V gene's germline CDR1 is MGHRA and CDR2 YSYEKL. The CDR3 is 15 residues long. The CDR3 DNA is TGCACCAGCAGCCAGGACTACCCAAGCACAGATACGCAGTATTTT. The encoded protein is CTSSQDYPSTDTQYF.

This clonotype has at least ten counts. V and J are TRBV7-9 and TRBJ1-1; TRBD1 might be the D (6 bases). Germline-derived CDR1 and CDR2 are SEHNR and FQNEAQ (reference sequence). The CDR3 loop spans 12 amino acids. Trimming pared 11 bases from V and 2 bases from J, leaving 12 bases between. For the CDR3, the DNA is TGTGCCGGGACGGACAGTAACACTGAAGCTTTCTTT. Protein product: CAGTDSNTEAFF. Together with reference TRBV7-9 and TRBJ1-1, the CDR3 gives the full variable domain: DTGVSQNPRHKITKRGQNVTFRCDPISEHNRLYWYRQTLGQGPEFLTYFQNEAQLEKSRLLSDRFSAERPKGSFSTLEIQRTEQGDSAMYLCAGTDSNTEAFFGQGTRLTVV.

This clonotype was found many times. CDR3 nucleotides: TGTGCCAGCAGTTGGGGGGTGGATCAGCCCCAGCATTTT. It translates to CASSWGVDQPQHF. The rearrangement uses TRBV6-6 and TRBJ1-5; tentative D call: TRBD1 (5 bases). CDR1 is MNHNY, CDR2 SVGAGI, per germline (reference sequence). CDR3 length: 13 amino acids. V lost 4 bases and J 5 bases, leaving 9 bases between the germline ends.

This clonotype was seen a few times. The genes are TRBV6-5 and TRBJ2-1; TRBD1 aligns across 7 bases. The CDR3 runs to 14 residues. The ends lost 5 bases at V and 10 bases at J; junction bases unmatched: 11. CDR1 is MNHEY and CDR2 is SVGAGI in the germline V gene. The DNA for the CDR3 is TGTGCCAGCAGTCCACCGGGACAGCCTCTGGAGCAGTTCTTC. Protein product: CASSPPGQPLEQFF.

This clonotype was observed a few times. V usage is TRBV27 and J usage is TRBJ2-1; D unclear. The CDR3 totals 13 residues. Germline V gene lookup returns CDR1 MNHEY and CDR2 SMNVEV (reference sequence). Trimming shortened V by 8 bases and J by 0 bases, and 8 bases separated the two germline ends. CDR3 loop: CASAPPSYNEQFF. As DNA, the CDR3 is TGTGCCAGCGCCCCGCCCTCCTACAATGAGCAGTTCTTC.

In its sample, this clonotype was seen many times. The chain couples TRBV7-2 to TRBJ2-1, with D uncertain. Between the trimmed V and J ends, which lost 4 bases and 9 bases, there was a span of 13 bases. The CDR3 extends over 13 amino acids. Germline V gene lookup returns CDR1 SGHTA and CDR2 FQGNSA. The CDR3 sequence is CASSSLGSGEQFF. In DNA, the CDR3 is TGTGCCAGCAGCTCCCTTGGATCCGGTGAGCAGTTCTTC.

A few counts support this clonotype. This chain links TRBV11-2 with TRBJ1-2; D is unclear. The CDR3 runs to 14 residues. V was shortened by 2 bases and J by 3 bases, with 10 bases between the two germline ends. The germline V gene encodes CDR1 SGHAT and CDR2 FQNNGV. The CDR3 reads CASSLRGLDYGYTF. DNA for the CDR3: TGTGCCAGCAGCTTAAGAGGGTTGGACTATGGCTACACCTTC.

In this sample, this clonotype turned up a few times. The gene calls are TRBV21-1 and TRBJ2-7; TRBD2 reflects the table's D call only, with no check against the DNA. TRBV21-1 is tagged as a pseudogene. The CDR3 consists of 16 residues. The CDR3 DNA sequence: TGTGCCAGCAGCAAAGTCCCTCGGGAGATACGGGACGAGCAGTACTTC. It codes for CASSKVPREIRDEQYF.

With regard to this clonotype: This may arise from a read error, as a much more abundant clone is one base away. No conserved phenylalanine or tryptophan is present at the end of the CDR3, so a read error is the likely explanation. V and J are TRBV11-1 and TRBJ2-7; tentative D call: TRBD2 (6 bases). The CDR3 has 14 residues. V was pared by 5 bases and J by 3 bases, with 14 bases between. Germline V CDR1 and CDR2: SGHAT, FQDESV (reference sequence). CDR3 loop: CASSQETRLYEQYL. DNA of the CDR3: TGTGCCAGCAGCCAGGAGACTAGGCTCTACGAGCAGTACCTC.

As for this clonotype: Relative to the germline gene, one junction end is altered; a read error may explain this. V usage is TRBV20-1 and J usage is TRBJ2-3; D may be TRBD1 (6 bases). Germline V gene data show CDR1 as DFQATT and CDR2 as SNEGSKA (reference sequence). The CDR3 totals 14 residues. The CDR3 DNA follows: TGCAGTGCTAAGGGGGTCTCTAGCACAGATACGCAGTGTTTT. Protein product: CSAKGVSSTDTQCF.

This clonotype showed up many times. J is TRBJ1-4 and V is TRBV12-3 or TRBV12-4; D not resolved. The CDR3 is made up of 15 amino acids. The V end lost 3 bases, the J end lost 8 bases, and 16 bases lay between the germline ends. CDR3 loop: CASSLETPPAEKLFF. The DNA for the CDR3 is TGTGCCAGCAGTTTGGAGACTCCTCCAGCGGAAAAACTGTTTTTT.

This clonotype was recorded at least ten times. J is TRBJ2-2 and V is TRBV7-9, with TRBD1 matching 11 bases. Unmatched junction bases numbered 6, after V lost 5 bases and J lost 7 bases. This CDR3 is built from 15 residues. Germline V gene sequence: CDR1 SEHNR, CDR2 FQNEAQ (reference sequence). CDR3 in amino acids: CASSPWTGGIGELFF. As DNA, the CDR3 is TGTGCCAGCAGCCCTTGGACAGGGGGCATCGGGGAGCTGTTTTTT.

The sample holds many counts of this clonotype. The chain uses TRBV20-1 and TRBJ1-4; D is uncertain. This CDR3 contains 15 residues. The V gene lost 0 bases and the J gene lost 3 bases, with 11 bases spanning the gap. Germline CDR1 DFQATT, CDR2 SNEGSKA (reference sequence). The CDR3 DNA follows: TGCAGTGCTAGAGATCAAACAGCCCCTAATGAAAAACTGTTTTTT. Translation: CSARDQTAPNEKLFF.

This clonotype was seen repeatedly, ten times or more. The chain is built from TRBV10-2 and TRBJ2-3; D is unclear. CDR3 size: 13 residues. Germline loops: CDR1 WSHSY, CDR2 SAAADI. Trimming removed 0 bases from V and 7 bases from J, with 8 bases in between. Here the CDR3 reads CASSESWSYTQYF. The CDR3 DNA is TGCGCCAGCAGTGAGTCATGGTCCTATACGCAGTATTTT.

CDR3 sequence (DNA): TGTGCCAGCAGGCCAGCAGGGCATAATTCACCCCTCCACTTT. It encodes CASRPAGHNSPLHF. This chain uses TRBV2 with TRBJ1-6; TRBD1 is a possible D gene (5 bases). Germline CDR1 reads SNHLY; CDR2 reads FYNNEI. The CDR3 has 14 amino acids. With 6 bases removed from V and 5 bases from J, the gap between germline ends came to 11 bases.

This clonotype has a count of ten or more. The V call is TRBV20-1, the J call TRBJ2-7, with 9 bases that match TRBD2. CDR1 and CDR2 (germline): DFQATT, SNEGSKA (reference sequence). Trimming removed 1 base from V and 0 bases from J; junction bases left unmatched: 10. The CDR3 is made up of 17 amino acids. The CDR3 protein is CSARGSVAGEISYEQYF. In DNA, the CDR3 is TGCAGTGCTAGAGGGTCGGTAGCGGGGGAAATCTCCTACGAGCAGTACTTC.

Note on this clonotype: A much larger clone lies one base from this, so it may be a read error. The final CDR3 position lacks the conserved phenylalanine or tryptophan, pointing to a likely read error. The chain joins TRBV6-2 or TRBV6-3 to TRBJ2-7, with 7 bases lining up with TRBD2. CDR3 length: 16 residues. Trimming at V came to 0 bases and at J to 0 bases, leaving 5 bases not matched to a gene. The germline V gene encodes CDR1 MNHEY and CDR2 SVGEGT. CDR3 sequence reads: CASSYSRLASSYEQYL. The DNA for the CDR3 is TGTGCCAGCAGTTACTCCCGACTAGCCAGCTCCTACGAGCAGTACCTC.

This clonotype has at least ten counts. V gene TRBV4-3 combines with J gene TRBJ2-7; D remains unclear. Germline V gene sequence: CDR1 LGHNA, CDR2 YSLEER. V lost 0 bases to trimming and J lost 3 bases, with 9 bases between them. The CDR3 covers 14 residues. The CDR3 is CASSQDFSIYEQYF. CDR3 bases: TGCGCCAGCAGCCAAGATTTCAGCATCTACGAGCAGTACTTC.

Regarding this clonotype: One end of the junction is discordant with germline, which a read error may explain. The chain couples TRBV7-6 to TRBJ2-2, with D possibly called TRBD1 or TRBD2 (5 bases each). CDR3 length: 15 amino acids. The germline V gene has CDR1 SGHVS and CDR2 FNYEAQ. CDR3 sequence: CAGRYRDEDTGELFF. The CDR3 DNA is TGTGCCGGCAGGTACCGGGACGAGGACACCGGGGAGCTGTTTTTT.

This clonotype showed up many times. The chain combines TRBV6-2 or TRBV6-3 with TRBJ1-5; no clear D gene. Germline V gene data show CDR1 as MNHEY and CDR2 as SVGEGT. V was clipped by 4 bases and J by 2 bases, with 12 bases between them. The CDR3 has 15 residues. The CDR3 spells CASSSSFRGNQPQHF. The CDR3 bases are TGTGCCAGCAGTTCCTCGTTCCGCGGCAATCAGCCCCAGCATTTT.

Notes on this clonotype: A read error may explain this, as a much larger clone is one base away. Since no conserved phenylalanine or tryptophan closes the CDR3, a read error is the likely cause. The CDR3 sequence: CSAWTAQETQYS. The CDR3 bases are TGCAGCGCCTGGACAGCTCAAGAGACCCAGTACTCC. V usage is TRBV29-1 and J usage is TRBJ2-5; D perhaps matches TRBD1 (6 bases). Germline CDR1 SQVTM, CDR2 ANQGSEA. Trimming left V 7 bases short and J 2 bases short, with 11 bases between. This CDR3 spans 12 amino acids.

This clonotype was recorded many times. The junction shows a germline mismatch at one end, possibly a read error. This chain joins TRBV4-3 and TRBJ2-7; D may be TRBD1 or TRBD2 (5 bases each). The CDR3 is 13 residues long. Germline CDR1 reads LGHNA; CDR2 reads YSLEER. The CDR3 nucleotides read TGTGCCAGCAGCCAGGGACGGACCTACGAGCAGTACTTC. Amino acid sequence: CASSQGRTYEQYF.

This clonotype was observed a few times. The J gene is TRBJ2-7, the V gene TRBV11-2; 7 bases are shared with TRBD2. The CDR3 extends over 17 amino acids. Losses at the gene ends were 2 bases for V and 3 bases for J; bases not matched to a gene: 13. Per the germline V gene, CDR1 is SGHAT and CDR2 is FQNNGV. DNA for the CDR3: TGTGCCAGCAGCTTAAATGGGGCGTCGCGGGAGCTCTACGAGCAGTACTTC. It specifies CASSLNGASRELYEQYF.

This clonotype was found many times. The V call is TRBV6-5, the J call TRBJ2-1; a possible D gene is TRBD2 (5 bases). Per the germline V gene, CDR1 is MNHEY and CDR2 is SVGAGI. The CDR3 contains 13 residues. Trimming shortened V by 0 bases and J by 8 bases, and 8 bases separated the two germline ends. CDR3 sequence (DNA): TGTGCCAGCAGTTACTCGGTGAGGGATGAGCAGTTCTTC. As protein: CASSYSVRDEQFF.

This clonotype appeared a single time. One base away lies a much larger clone, so this may be a sequencing read error. The chain couples TRBV7-9 to TRBJ2-7, with 11 positions matching TRBD1. V was clipped by 3 bases and J by 4 bases; unmatched bases: 5. The CDR3 has 15 amino acids. Per the germline V gene, CDR1 is SEHNR and CDR2 is FQNEAQ (reference sequence). CDR3 sequence reads: CASSFGTGGRYEQYF. CDR3 in DNA: TGTGCCAGCAGCTTCGGGACAGGGGGACGGTACGAGCAGTACTTC.

Remarks on this clonotype: One base away lies a much larger clone, so this may be a sequencing read error. The V and J genes are TRBV27 and TRBJ2-7; D is ambiguous. The germline V gene encodes CDR1 MNHEY and CDR2 SMNVEV (reference sequence). The CDR3 has 11 amino acids. V lost 7 bases, J lost 6 bases, and 10 bases lay in between. The CDR3: CASTLQGEQYF. Here the CDR3 DNA reads TGTGCCAGCACCCTCCAAGGCGAGCAGTACTTC.

Many counts were recorded for this clonotype. The J gene is TRBJ1-1, the V gene TRBV6-5; possibly TRBD1 for D (6 bases). Germline assignment: CDR1 MNHEY and CDR2 SVGAGI. This CDR3 contains 16 residues. The ends were cut back, 5 bases at V and 1 base at J, with 17 bases in the middle. DNA of the CDR3: TGTGCCAGCAGTCTAGGGACATCTCTTCGGAACACTGAAGCTTTCTTT. Protein product: CASSLGTSLRNTEAFF.

The J gene is TRBJ2-1, the V gene TRBV6-2 or TRBV6-3; 12 nucleotides align to TRBD2. From germline, CDR1 is MNHEY and CDR2 SVGEGT. The CDR3 is made up of 16 amino acids. V trimming: 4 bases; J trimming: 9 bases; junction bases outside the gene matches: 10. The DNA of the CDR3 is TGTGCCAGCAGTTTAGGGCTAGCGGGGGGGCCTAGTGAGCAGTTCTTC. This codes for CASSLGLAGGPSEQFF.